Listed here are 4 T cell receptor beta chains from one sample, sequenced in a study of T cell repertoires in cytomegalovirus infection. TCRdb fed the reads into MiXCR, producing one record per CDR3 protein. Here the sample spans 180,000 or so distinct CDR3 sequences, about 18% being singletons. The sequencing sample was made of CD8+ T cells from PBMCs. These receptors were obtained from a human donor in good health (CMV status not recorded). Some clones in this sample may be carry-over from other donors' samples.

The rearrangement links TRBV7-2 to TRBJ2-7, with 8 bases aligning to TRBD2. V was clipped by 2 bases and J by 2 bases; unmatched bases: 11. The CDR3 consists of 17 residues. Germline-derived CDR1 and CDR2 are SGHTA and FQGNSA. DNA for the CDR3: TGTGCCAGCAGCTTACAATGGGTCACTAGCGGTACCTACGAGCAGTACTTC. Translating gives CASSLQWVTSGTYEQYF.

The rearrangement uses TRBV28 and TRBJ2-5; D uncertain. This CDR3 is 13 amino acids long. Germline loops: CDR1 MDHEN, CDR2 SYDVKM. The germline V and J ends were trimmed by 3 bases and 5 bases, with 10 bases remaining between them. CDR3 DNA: TGTGCCAGCAGTTTCAGAATTGGTGAGACCCAGTACTTC. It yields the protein CASSFRIGETQYF.

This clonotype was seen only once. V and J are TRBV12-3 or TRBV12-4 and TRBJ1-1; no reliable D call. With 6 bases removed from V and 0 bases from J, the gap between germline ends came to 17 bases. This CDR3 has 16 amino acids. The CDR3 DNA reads TGTGCCAGCAGCCCCCTATATTGGGGATTGAACACTGAAGCTTTCTTT. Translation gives CASSPLYWGLNTEAFF.

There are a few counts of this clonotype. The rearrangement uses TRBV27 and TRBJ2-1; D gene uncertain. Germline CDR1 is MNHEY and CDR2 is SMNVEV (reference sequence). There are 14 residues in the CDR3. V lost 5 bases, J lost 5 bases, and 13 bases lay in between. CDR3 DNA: TGTGCCAGCAGTGCCGACCCCAGACACAATGAGCAGTTCTTC. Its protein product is CASSADPRHNEQFF.